This T cell receptor (beta chain) was sequenced in a study of blood T cells in healthy people across ages. General study results and limits: Researchers deemed the diversity estimates from one million T cells underestimates.

PBMCs were isolated at a quantity of at least 6.5 million per sample. In regard to this clonotype: Its target is unknown.

Primed by a sample-barcoded 5' primer and a J-beta primer mix, a second PCR proceeded for roughly 6 to 12 cycles. Every cDNA molecule carried a tag from a template-switch adaptor bearing 12 random nucleotides. TCRdb called the 5' RACE reads again in MiXCR, with one record for every CDR3 protein. The repertoire includes 2 million or so distinct CDR3 sequences, roughly 49% of them detected once, and around 2.1% sits in the top ten. Germline V gene lookup returns CDR1 DFQATT and CDR2 SNEGSKA (reference sequence). This CDR3 is built from 14 residues. V was shortened by 6 bases and J by 0 bases, with 9 bases between the two germline ends.

The origin of this receptor is a middle-aged woman in good health. This sequence joins TRBV20-1 and TRBJ2-6; D gene unclear. Sequenced material: blood. CDR3 loop: CSARARSGANVLTF. The CDR3, as DNA: TGCAGTGCCCGGGCCCGCTCTGGGGCCAACGTCCTGACTTTC.